This entry is about one TCR beta chain. Its antigen is unknown. One entry per CDR3 protein results from TCRdb running MiXCR on the 5' RACE reads. Of around 320,000 distinct CDR3 sequences in the sample, roughly a fifth were seen once. The CDR3 covers 13 residues. Germline lookup yields CDR1 SEHNR and CDR2 FQNEAQ (reference sequence). V lost 3 bases, J lost 9 bases, and 12 bases lay in between. This sample stems from a study of T-cell memory formation after mild COVID-19. Study-wide findings and caveats: Contracting clones, day 15 to 85, had balanced CD4/CD8, and later expanders favored CD4+. The finding that pre-infection memory included some responding clones suggested that cross-reactive memory joined.

The sample consisted of PBMCs or a T cell subset sorted from them (not recorded which). The rearrangement uses TRBV7-9 and TRBJ2-1, with TRBD2 as a possible D gene (6 bases). The receptor comes from a man between 18 and 35 years old who had mild COVID-19 (a few samples of this study predate the infection). Cell type and time point are not known. The CDR3 bases are TGTGCCAGCAGCTTTGAATGGGGAGGTGAGCAGTTCTTC. It encodes CASSFEWGGEQFF.